This T cell receptor beta chain was profiled in a study of T-cell memory formation after mild COVID-19. Overall study context: Each donor largely had its own TCR clusters.

Study findings and constraints: The pre-infection memory compartment contained some responding clones, suggesting cross-reactive memory joined. CD4/CD8 balance held among clones contracting day 15 to 85, and later expanders leaned CD4+.

This clonotype has more than one count but fewer than ten. Its antigen is not known. CDR3 length equals 16 residues. The trim removed 5 bases at V and 0 bases at J, leaving 7 bases unmatched. The germline gives CDR1 SNHLY, CDR2 FYNNEI. TCRdb processed the 5' RACE reads anew with MiXCR; each CDR3 protein has one entry. The data show hundreds of thousands of distinct CDR3 sequences, around 21% seen once. This receptor was taken from an adult woman who had mild COVID-19 (a few samples of this study predate the infection). Cell type and time point are not known. Specimen: PBMCs or a T cell subset sorted from them (not recorded which). V gene TRBV2 combines with J gene TRBJ2-5, with 9 bases fitting TRBD1. The chain's CDR3 is CASSLTGTGNQETQYF. The CDR3 coding sequence is TGTGCCAGCAGTCTGACCGGGACAGGGAACCAAGAGACCCAGTACTTC. Combining the CDR3 with reference TRBV2 and TRBJ2-5 gives the whole variable domain EPEVTQTPSHQVTQMGQEVILRCVPISNHLYFYWYRQILGQKVEFLVSFYNNEISEKSEIFDDQFSVERPDGSNFTLKIRSTKLEDSAMYFCASSLTGTGNQETQYFGPGTRLLVL.